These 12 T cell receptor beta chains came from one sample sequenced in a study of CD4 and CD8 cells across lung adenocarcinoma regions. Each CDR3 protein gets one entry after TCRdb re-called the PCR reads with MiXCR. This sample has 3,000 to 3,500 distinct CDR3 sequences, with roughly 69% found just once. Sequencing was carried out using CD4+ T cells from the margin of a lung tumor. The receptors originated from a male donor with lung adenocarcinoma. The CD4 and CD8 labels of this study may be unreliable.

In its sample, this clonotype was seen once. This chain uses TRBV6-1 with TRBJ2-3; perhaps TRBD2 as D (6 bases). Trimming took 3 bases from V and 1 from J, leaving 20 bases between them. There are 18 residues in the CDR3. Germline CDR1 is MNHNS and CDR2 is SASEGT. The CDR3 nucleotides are TGTGCCAGCAGTGATCGCTCCAGGGTCGGGGAGGGCACAGATACGCAGTATTTT. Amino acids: CASSDRSRVGEGTDTQYF.

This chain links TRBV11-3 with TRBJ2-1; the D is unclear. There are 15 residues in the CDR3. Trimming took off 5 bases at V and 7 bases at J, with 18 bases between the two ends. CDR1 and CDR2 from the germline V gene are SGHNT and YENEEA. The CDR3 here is CASSISPSPRNEQFF. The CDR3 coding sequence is TGTGCCAGCAGCATTTCCCCCAGCCCGCGTAATGAGCAGTTCTTC.

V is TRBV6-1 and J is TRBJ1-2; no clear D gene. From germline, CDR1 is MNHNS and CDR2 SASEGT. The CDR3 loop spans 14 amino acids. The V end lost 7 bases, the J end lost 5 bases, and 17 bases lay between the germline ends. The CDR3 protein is CASNPQPDWYGYTF. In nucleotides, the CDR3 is TGTGCCAGCAATCCCCAGCCCGACTGGTATGGCTACACCTTC.

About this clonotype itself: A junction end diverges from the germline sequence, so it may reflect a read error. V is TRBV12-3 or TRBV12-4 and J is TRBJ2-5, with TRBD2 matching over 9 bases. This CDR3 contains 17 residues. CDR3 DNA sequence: TGTGCCAGCAGTCCCCCGAATAGCGGGGGTGACCTTATCTCCTGGTTCTTC. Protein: CASSPPNSGGDLISWFF.

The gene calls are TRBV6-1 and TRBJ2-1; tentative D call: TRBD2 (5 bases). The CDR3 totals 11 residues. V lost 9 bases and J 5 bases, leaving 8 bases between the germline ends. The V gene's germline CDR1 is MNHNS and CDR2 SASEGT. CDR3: CASLANNEQFF. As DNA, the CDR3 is TGTGCCAGTCTAGCTAACAATGAGCAGTTCTTC.

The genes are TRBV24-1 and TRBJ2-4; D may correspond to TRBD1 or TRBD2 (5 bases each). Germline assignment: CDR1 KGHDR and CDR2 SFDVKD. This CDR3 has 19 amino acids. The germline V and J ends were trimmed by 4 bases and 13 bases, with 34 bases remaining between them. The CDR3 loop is CATSDRLGSGLGAKNTQYF. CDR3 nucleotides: TGTGCCACCAGTGACCGCCTTGGGTCGGGGCTGGGAGCCAAAAACACGCAGTACTTC.

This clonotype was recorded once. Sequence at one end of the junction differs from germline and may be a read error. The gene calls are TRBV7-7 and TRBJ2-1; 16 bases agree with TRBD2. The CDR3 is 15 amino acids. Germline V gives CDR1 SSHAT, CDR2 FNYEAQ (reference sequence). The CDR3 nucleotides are TGTGCTAGCAGCCCCGGGACTAGCGGGAGGGATGAGCAGTTCTTC. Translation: CASSPGTSGRDEQFF.

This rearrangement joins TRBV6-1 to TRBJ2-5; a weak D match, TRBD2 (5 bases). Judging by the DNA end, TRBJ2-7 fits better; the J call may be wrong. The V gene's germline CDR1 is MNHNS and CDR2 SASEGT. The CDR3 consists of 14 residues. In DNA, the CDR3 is TGTGCCAGCAGTGAAGCGCTTCGGGGTTACGAGCAGTACTTC. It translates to CASSEALRGYEQYF.

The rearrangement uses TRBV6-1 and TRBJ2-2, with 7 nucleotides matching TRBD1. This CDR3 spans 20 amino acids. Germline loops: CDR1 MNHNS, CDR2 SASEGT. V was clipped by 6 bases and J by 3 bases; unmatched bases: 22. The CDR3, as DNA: TGTGCCAGCAGGCGACAGGGAGTGGTTGTTCAAGGGTACGACACCGGGGAGCTGTTTTTT. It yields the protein CASRRQGVVVQGYDTGELFF.

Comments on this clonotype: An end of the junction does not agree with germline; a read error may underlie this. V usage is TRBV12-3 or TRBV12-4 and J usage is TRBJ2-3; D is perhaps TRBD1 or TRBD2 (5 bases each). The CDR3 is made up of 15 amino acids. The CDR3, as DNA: TGTGCCAGGGGTTTAGGGGACCGTGCCCTAGATACCCAGTATTTC. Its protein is CARGLGDRALDTQYF.

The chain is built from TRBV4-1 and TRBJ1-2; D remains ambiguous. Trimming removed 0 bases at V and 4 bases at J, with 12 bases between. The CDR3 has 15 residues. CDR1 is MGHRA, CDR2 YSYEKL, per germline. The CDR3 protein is CASSQDRSATYGYTF. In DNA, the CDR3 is TGCGCCAGCAGCCAAGACAGATCCGCAACCTATGGCTACACCTTC.

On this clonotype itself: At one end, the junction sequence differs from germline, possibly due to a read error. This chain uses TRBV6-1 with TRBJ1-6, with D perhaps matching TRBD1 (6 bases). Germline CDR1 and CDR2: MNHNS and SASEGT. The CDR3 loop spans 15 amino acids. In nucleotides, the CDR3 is TGTGCCAGCAGTCGAGGGGGTTCCTACAATTCACCCCTCCACTTT. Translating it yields CASSRGGSYNSPLHF.